The 26 T cell receptor beta chains reported below all come from one sample, sequenced in a study of blood T cell repertoires in COVID-19. Generated by immunoSEQ multiplex PCR, the TCRdb table keeps only in-frame clones and is missing some. The table lists about 280,000 clones, 90% of them singletons, with 1.5% to 2% in the top ten. The specimen was PBMCs or T cells enriched from blood (not recorded which). Receptors originate from a young woman with acute COVID-19.

V is TRBV7-9 and J is TRBJ2-2, with a possible D match to TRBD2 (6 bases). Germline CDR1 and CDR2: SEHNR and FQNEAQ (reference sequence). The CDR3 covers 16 residues. V dropped 5 bases and J dropped 3 bases, with 16 bases sitting between them. The CDR3 bases are TGTGCCAGCAGCACCTCACGGGAGAGGGACACCGGGGAGCTGTTTTTT. Translated: CASSTSRERDTGELFF.

J is TRBJ1-6 and V is TRBV5-1, with TRBD1 identical over 10 bases. V shed 0 bases and J 7 bases; nucleotides not matched to a gene: 4. The CDR3 is made up of 16 amino acids. Germline V gene lookup returns CDR1 SGHRS and CDR2 YFSETQ. The CDR3 region is CASSLVWTGGNSPLHF. The DNA for the CDR3 is TGCGCCAGCAGCTTGGTCTGGACAGGGGGGAATTCACCCCTCCACTTT.

This clone is a singleton in its sample. The chain uses TRBV10-3 and TRBJ2-7; 7 bases are shared with TRBD1. The germline gives CDR1 ENHRY, CDR2 SYGVKD. The CDR3 sequence is 15 residues long. The ends lost 3 bases at V and 3 bases at J; junction bases unmatched: 8. CDR3 nucleotide sequence: TGTGCCATCAGTGAAACGGTGGGACAGCACTACGAGCAGTACTTC. Residues: CAISETVGQHYEQYF.

With respect to this clone: One junction end disagrees with the germline gene, perhaps due to a read error. The chain recombines TRBV23-1 with TRBJ1-4; D is perhaps TRBD1 (5 bases). TRBV23-1 carries the ORF label, with uncertain function. The CDR3 spans 13 residues. CDR3 sequence: CASSQSRGDRTVF. CDR3 nucleotide sequence: TGCGCCAGCAGTCAATCTCGGGGGGATCGGACTGTTTTT.

The genes are TRBV18 and TRBJ2-1; D is perhaps TRBD2 (6 bases). This CDR3 is built from 13 residues. CDR1 KGHSH and CDR2 LQKENI come from the germline V gene. V gave up 6 bases and J gave up 5 bases, with 11 bases separating them. The CDR3 DNA follows: TGTGCCAGCTCCGGGTCGGGGGACAATGAGCAGTTCTTC. Its translation is CASSGSGDNEQFF.

The J gene is TRBJ2-1, the V gene TRBV7-2, with a possible D match to TRBD2 (6 bases). Germline values: CDR1 SGHTA, CDR2 FQGNSA. V was cut by 5 bases and J by 12 bases, with 26 bases left in between. The CDR3 has 16 residues. CDR3 amino acids: CASSPSMGTAFPRQFF. The CDR3 region has the DNA TGTGCCAGCAGCCCCTCGATGGGGACTGCCTTTCCCAGGCAGTTCTTC. The entire variable domain, with the rest obtained from reference TRBV7-2 and TRBJ2-1, is as follows: GAGVSQSPSNKVTEKGKDVELRCDPISGHTALYWYRQSLGQGLEFLIYFQGNSAPDKSGLPSDRFSAERTGGSVSTLTIQRTQQEDSAVYLCASSPSMGTAFPRQFFGPGTRLTVL.

The V and J genes are TRBV28 and TRBJ2-1; no definite D call. This CDR3 contains 12 residues. CDR1 is MDHEN, CDR2 SYDVKM, per germline. Trimming cost V 5 bases and J 10 bases, with 12 bases left between them. The CDR3 loop reads CASSPRLSEQFF. The CDR3, as DNA: TGTGCCAGCAGTCCCCGACTTTCGGAGCAGTTCTTC.

The rearrangement uses TRBV27 and TRBJ2-1; 10 bases line up with TRBD1. Germline trimming cut 6 bases from V and 5 bases from J; bases unmatched to any gene: 4. This CDR3 comprises 14 residues. The germline V gene encodes CDR1 MNHEY and CDR2 SMNVEV (reference sequence). The CDR3 spells CASRRQGAHNEQFF. CDR3 DNA sequence: TGTGCCAGCAGAAGACAGGGGGCCCACAATGAGCAGTTCTTC.

The gene calls are TRBV28 and TRBJ1-2, with a weak D call TRBD1 (5 bases). Deletions cut 1 base from V and 3 bases from J, with 9 bases between. There are 14 residues in the CDR3. CDR1 and CDR2 from the germline V gene are MDHEN and SYDVKM. The DNA of the CDR3 is TGTGCCAGCAGTTTATTGGGGGGGGACTATGGCTACACCTTC. This codes for CASSLLGGDYGYTF.

This rearrangement joins TRBV2 to TRBJ2-7; 9 bases align to TRBD2. CDR1 and CDR2 from the germline V gene are SNHLY and FYNNEI. With V trimmed by 8 bases and J by 0 bases, 14 bases remained unmatched. The CDR3 sequence is 17 residues long. The CDR3 sequence is CASLGREGYNFSYEQYF. DNA for the CDR3: TGTGCCAGCCTAGGGCGGGAGGGCTATAACTTCTCCTACGAGCAGTACTTC.

The count of this clone is one. Here the CDR3 reads CASSSGTGATEAFF. CDR3 nucleotides: TGCGCCAGCAGCTCGGGGACAGGGGCCACTGAAGCTTTCTTT. The rearrangement links TRBV5-1 to TRBJ1-1; TRBD1 aligns across 10 bases. Germline V CDR1 and CDR2: SGHRS, YFSETQ. V shed 3 bases, J shed 4 bases, and the junction held 3 bases outside the gene matches. CDR3 size: 14 residues.

This clone was recorded once. The V call is TRBV14, the J call TRBJ1-2; D is possibly TRBD1 (6 bases). V was clipped by 6 bases and J by 2 bases, with 10 bases between them. This CDR3 has 13 residues. The V gene's germline CDR1 is SGHDN and CDR2 FVKESK. CDR3 sequence (DNA): TGTGCCAGCAGTTACAGGGTAAACTATGGCTACACCTTC. This gives the protein CASSYRVNYGYTF.

This clone was seen a single time. The chain joins TRBV7-2 to TRBJ2-3; no reliable D call. CDR1 and CDR2 (germline): SGHTA, FQGNSA. CDR3 length: 15 residues. Deletions cut 5 bases from V and 2 bases from J, with 14 bases between. The CDR3 region has the DNA TGTGCCAGCAGCCCTCGAGGCGGAAACACAGATACGCAGTATTTT. Translated, it gives CASSPRGGNTDTQYF.

This clone was detected only once. V is TRBV4-3 and J is TRBJ2-3, with 8 bases aligning to TRBD1. With V trimmed by 1 base and J by 2 bases, 2 bases remained unmatched. This CDR3 contains 15 residues. Per germline, CDR1 LGHNA and CDR2 YSLEER. For the CDR3, the DNA is TGCGCCAGCAGCCAAGGGACAGGGTTCACAGATACGCAGTATTTT. Protein product: CASSQGTGFTDTQYF.

Only one count was recorded for this clone. The chain uses TRBV15 and TRBJ2-3; the D gene is possibly TRBD2 (6 bases). Trimming removed 5 bases at V and 0 bases at J, with 9 bases between. CDR1 is LNHNV and CDR2 is YYDKDF in the germline V gene (reference sequence). The CDR3 runs to 14 residues. The CDR3 loop reads CATSLATSTDTQYF. The CDR3 DNA reads as TGTGCCACCAGCCTAGCGACTAGCACAGATACGCAGTATTTT.

Details on this clone: A junction end diverges from the germline sequence, so it may reflect a read error. This sequence joins TRBV27 and TRBJ2-3, with 9 bases that match TRBD2. Looked up from germline, CDR1 is MNHEY and CDR2 is SMNVEV (reference sequence). CDR3 length: 15 residues. The CDR3 is CASGLGLAGKDTQYF. The CDR3, as DNA: TGTGCCAGCGGTTTGGGCCTAGCGGGAAAGGATACGCAGTATTTT.

The chain links TRBV6-5 to TRBJ2-7; 10 nucleotides agree with TRBD1. The CDR3 totals 15 residues. V lost 5 bases to trimming and J lost 7 bases; unmatched junction nucleotides: 11. CDR1 and CDR2 (germline): MNHEY, SVGAGI. CDR3 sequence reads: CASSRGTGDLFEQYF. DNA of the CDR3: TGTGCCAGCAGTAGGGGGACAGGGGATCTTTTTGAGCAGTACTTC.

The chain has TRBV6-5 and TRBJ2-1; TRBD2 might be the D (6 bases). Trimming took 10 bases from V and 1 from J, leaving 11 bases between them. Germline loops: CDR1 MNHEY, CDR2 SVGAGI. The CDR3 contains 13 residues. The CDR3 DNA follows: TGTGCCACCCCAGGGACTTCCTACAATGAGCAGTTCTTC. This translates into CATPGTSYNEQFF.

The rearrangement joins TRBV28 to TRBJ2-2; 16 positions agree with TRBD2. The germline V gene has CDR1 MDHEN and CDR2 SYDVKM. The CDR3 extends over 19 amino acids. The J segment lost 7 bases and the V segment lost 5 bases, leaving 13 bases of the junction unmatched. The CDR3 bases are TGTGCCAGCAGTGGGGACCCGGGACTAGCGGGAGGGCGCCGCGGGGAGCTGTTTTTT. Its translation is CASSGDPGLAGGRRGELFF.

The chain employs TRBV28 and TRBJ1-5; 7 bases map to TRBD1. V shed 5 bases, J shed 2 bases, and the junction held 9 bases outside the gene matches. CDR3 length equals 16 residues. CDR1 and CDR2 (germline): MDHEN, SYDVKM. The CDR3 region is CASSEDRVIGNQPQHF. For the CDR3, the DNA is TGTGCCAGCAGTGAAGACAGGGTGATTGGCAATCAGCCCCAGCATTTT.

V and J are TRBV2 and TRBJ2-4; the match to TRBD1 covers 7 bases. Germline V gene lookup returns CDR1 SNHLY and CDR2 FYNNEI. The V gene end was trimmed by 4 bases and the J gene end by 1 base; junction bases not matched to a gene: 7. This CDR3 spans 16 amino acids. The CDR3 here is CASSVRQGRAKNIQYF. The DNA of the CDR3 is TGTGCCAGCAGTGTAAGACAGGGTCGGGCCAAAAACATTCAGTACTTC.

The chain links TRBV6-4 to TRBJ1-1; D gene uncertain. Germline V gene sequence: CDR1 MRHNA, CDR2 SNTAGT. The CDR3 sequence is 13 residues long. Trimming took off 3 bases at V and 1 base at J, with 6 bases between the two ends. The CDR3 bases are TGTGCCAGCAGTGAATCAGAGAACACTGAAGCTTTCTTT. It encodes CASSESENTEAFF.

The chain is built from TRBV12-3 or TRBV12-4 and TRBJ1-1; TRBD1 aligns across 7 bases. The ends lost 5 bases at V and 5 bases at J; junction bases unmatched: 2. The CDR3 extends over 12 amino acids. The CDR3 bases are TGTGCCAGCAGTAGACAGGGAACTGAAGCTTTCTTT. Encoded protein: CASSRQGTEAFF.

This rearrangement joins TRBV7-2 to TRBJ2-3, with 7 bases that match TRBD2. After removal of 6 bases from V and 1 base from J, the junction contained 1 base not matched to a gene. CDR3 length equals 13 residues. CDR1 and CDR2 (germline): SGHTA, FQGNSA. The CDR3 is CASRGGGTDTQYF. CDR3 in DNA: TGTGCCAGCAGGGGAGGGGGCACAGATACGCAGTATTTT.

As DNA, the CDR3 is TGTGCCAGCAGTACCCCGGCCGGGACTGAAGCTTTCTTT. Translated, it gives CASSTPAGTEAFF. The J gene is TRBJ1-1, the V gene TRBV28, with D uncertain. V lost 5 bases to trimming and J lost 5 bases, with 12 bases between them. This CDR3 region has 13 residues. Germline values: CDR1 MDHEN, CDR2 SYDVKM. Variable domain in full (rest from reference TRBV28 and TRBJ1-1): DVKVTQSSRYLVKRTGEKVFLECVQDMDHENMFWYRQDPGLGLRLIYFSYDVKMKEKGDIPEGYSVSREKKERFSLILESASTNQTSMYLCASSTPAGTEAFFGQGTRLTVV.

CDR3 amino acids: CASSSPAGTGDHEQYF. The CDR3 DNA is TGTGCCAGCAGCTCCCCCGCCGGGACAGGGGATCACGAGCAGTACTTC. The chain carries TRBV27 and TRBJ2-7; TRBD1 aligns across 10 bases. Germline CDR1 reads MNHEY; CDR2 reads SMNVEV (reference sequence). The trim removed 6 bases at V and 5 bases at J, leaving 13 bases unmatched. The CDR3 covers 16 residues.